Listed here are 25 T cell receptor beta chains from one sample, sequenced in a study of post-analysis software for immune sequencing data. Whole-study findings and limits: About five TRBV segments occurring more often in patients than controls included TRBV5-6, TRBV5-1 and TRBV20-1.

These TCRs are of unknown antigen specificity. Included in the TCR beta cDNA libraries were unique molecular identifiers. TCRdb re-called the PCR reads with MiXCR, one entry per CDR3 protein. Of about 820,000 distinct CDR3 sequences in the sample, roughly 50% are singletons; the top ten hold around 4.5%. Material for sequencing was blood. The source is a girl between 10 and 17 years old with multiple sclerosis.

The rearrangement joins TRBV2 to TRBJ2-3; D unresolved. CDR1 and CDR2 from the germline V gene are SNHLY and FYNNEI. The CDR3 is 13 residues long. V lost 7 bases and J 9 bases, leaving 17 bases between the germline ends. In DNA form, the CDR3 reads TGTGCCAGCAATCCGGCCCCGGTAGAGACGCAGTATTTT. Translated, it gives CASNPAPVETQYF. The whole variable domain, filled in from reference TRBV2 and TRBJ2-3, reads EPEVTQTPSHQVTQMGQEVILRCVPISNHLYFYWYRQILGQKVEFLVSFYNNEISEKSEIFDDQFSVERPDGSNFTLKIRSTKLEDSAMYFCASNPAPVETQYFGPGTRLTVL.

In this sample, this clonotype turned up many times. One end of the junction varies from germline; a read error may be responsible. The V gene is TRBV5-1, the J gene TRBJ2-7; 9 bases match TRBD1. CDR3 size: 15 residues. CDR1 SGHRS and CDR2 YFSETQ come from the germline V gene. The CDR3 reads CASSSTGGSSYEQYF. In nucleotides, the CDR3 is TGTGCCAGCAGTAGTACAGGGGGCAGCTCCTACGAGCAGTACTTC.

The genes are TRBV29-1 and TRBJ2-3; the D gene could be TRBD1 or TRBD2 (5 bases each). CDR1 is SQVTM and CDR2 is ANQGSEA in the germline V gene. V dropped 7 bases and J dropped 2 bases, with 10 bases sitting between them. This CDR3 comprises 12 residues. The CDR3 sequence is CSGGTNTDTQYF. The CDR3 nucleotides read TGCAGCGGGGGGACGAACACAGATACGCAGTATTTT.

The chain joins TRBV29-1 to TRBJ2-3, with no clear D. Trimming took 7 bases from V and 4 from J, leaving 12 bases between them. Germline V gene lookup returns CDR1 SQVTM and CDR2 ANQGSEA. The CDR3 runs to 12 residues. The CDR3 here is CSARAESDTQYF. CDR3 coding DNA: TGCAGCGCCCGGGCTGAGTCAGATACGCAGTATTTT.

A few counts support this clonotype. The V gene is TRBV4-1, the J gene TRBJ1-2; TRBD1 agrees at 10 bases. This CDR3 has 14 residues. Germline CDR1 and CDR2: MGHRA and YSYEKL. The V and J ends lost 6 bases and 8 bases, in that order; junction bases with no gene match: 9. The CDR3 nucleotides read TGCGCCAGCAGACCACCGACAGGGGGCGAGGGCTACACCTTC. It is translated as CASRPPTGGEGYTF.

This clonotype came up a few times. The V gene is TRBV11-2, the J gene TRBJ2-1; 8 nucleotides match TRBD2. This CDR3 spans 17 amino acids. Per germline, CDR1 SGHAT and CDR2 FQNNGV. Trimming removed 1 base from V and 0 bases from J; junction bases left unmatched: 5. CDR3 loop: CASSLVISGVSYNEQFF. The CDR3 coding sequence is TGTGCCAGCAGCTTAGTAATTAGCGGGGTCTCCTACAATGAGCAGTTCTTC.

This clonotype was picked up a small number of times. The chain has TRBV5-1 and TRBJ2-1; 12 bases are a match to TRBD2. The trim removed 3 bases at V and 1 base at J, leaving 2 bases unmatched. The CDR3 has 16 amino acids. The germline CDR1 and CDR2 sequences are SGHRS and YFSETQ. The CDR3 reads CASSSSGGVSYNEQFF. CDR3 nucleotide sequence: TGCGCCAGCAGCTCTAGCGGGGGGGTTTCCTACAATGAGCAGTTCTTC.

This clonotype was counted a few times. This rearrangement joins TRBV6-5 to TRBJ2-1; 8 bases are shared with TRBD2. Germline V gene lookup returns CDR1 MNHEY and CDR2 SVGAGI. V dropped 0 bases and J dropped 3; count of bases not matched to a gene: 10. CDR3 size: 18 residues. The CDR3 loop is CASSYSKPRGGLYNEQFF. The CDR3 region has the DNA TGTGCCAGCAGTTACTCGAAACCCCGGGGGGGTCTCTACAATGAGCAGTTCTTC.

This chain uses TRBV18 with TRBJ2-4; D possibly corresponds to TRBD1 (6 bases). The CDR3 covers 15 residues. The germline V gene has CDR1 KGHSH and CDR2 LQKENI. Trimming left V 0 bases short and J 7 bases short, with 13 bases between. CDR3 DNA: TGTGCCAGCTCACCACCGGACAGACCCGGGAACATTCAGTACTTC. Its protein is CASSPPDRPGNIQYF.

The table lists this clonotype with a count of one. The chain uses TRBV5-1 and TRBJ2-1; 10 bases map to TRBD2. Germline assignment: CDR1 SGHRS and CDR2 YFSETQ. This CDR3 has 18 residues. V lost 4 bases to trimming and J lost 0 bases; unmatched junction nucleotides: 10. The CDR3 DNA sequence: TGCGCCAGCAGCCACGAACTAGCGGGGTTAAGCTCCTACAATGAGCAGTTCTTC. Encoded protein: CASSHELAGLSSYNEQFF.

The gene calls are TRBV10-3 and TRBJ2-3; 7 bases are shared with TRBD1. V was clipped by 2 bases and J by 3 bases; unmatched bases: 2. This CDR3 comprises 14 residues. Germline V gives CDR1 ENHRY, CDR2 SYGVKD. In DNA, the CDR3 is TGTGCCATCAGTGAGCCAGGGGGTACAGATACGCAGTATTTT. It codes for CAISEPGGTDTQYF.

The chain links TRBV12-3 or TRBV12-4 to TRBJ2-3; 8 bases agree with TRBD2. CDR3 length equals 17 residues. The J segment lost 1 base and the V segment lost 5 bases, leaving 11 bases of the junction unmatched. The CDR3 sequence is CASSSLGTRGGTDTQYF. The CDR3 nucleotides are TGTGCCAGCAGTAGCCTGGGGACTAGAGGGGGCACAGATACGCAGTATTTT.

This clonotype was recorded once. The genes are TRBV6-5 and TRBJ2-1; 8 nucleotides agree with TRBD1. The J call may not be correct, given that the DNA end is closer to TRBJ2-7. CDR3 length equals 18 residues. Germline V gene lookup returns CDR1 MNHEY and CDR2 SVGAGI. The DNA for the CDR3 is TGTGCCAGCAGTTACTCGAAGCCCCGGACAGGGATCCCGACCGAGCAGTACTTC. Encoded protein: CASSYSKPRTGIPTEQYF.

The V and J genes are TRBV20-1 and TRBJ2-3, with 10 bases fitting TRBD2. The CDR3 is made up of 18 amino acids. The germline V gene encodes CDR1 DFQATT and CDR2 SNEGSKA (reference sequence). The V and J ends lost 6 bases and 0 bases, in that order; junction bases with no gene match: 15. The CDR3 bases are TGCAGTGCCCACCCGGTAGCGGGGGGCTTTCCTAGCACAGATACGCAGTATTTT. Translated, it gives CSAHPVAGGFPSTDTQYF.

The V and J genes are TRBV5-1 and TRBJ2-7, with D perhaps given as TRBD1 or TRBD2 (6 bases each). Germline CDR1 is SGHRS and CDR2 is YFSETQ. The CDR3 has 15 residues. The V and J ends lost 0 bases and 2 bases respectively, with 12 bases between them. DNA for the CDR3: TGCGCCAGCAGCTTGGTAGCCGGGGGCACCTACGAGCAGTACTTC. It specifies CASSLVAGGTYEQYF.

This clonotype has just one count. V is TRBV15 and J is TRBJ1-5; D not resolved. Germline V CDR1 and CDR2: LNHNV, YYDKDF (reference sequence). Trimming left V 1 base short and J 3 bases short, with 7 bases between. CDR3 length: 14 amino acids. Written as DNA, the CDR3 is TGTGCCACCAGCAGAGTGGGGTTCAATCAGCCCCAGCATTTT. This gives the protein CATSRVGFNQPQHF. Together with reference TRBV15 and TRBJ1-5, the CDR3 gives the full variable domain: DAMVIQNPRYQVTQFGKPVTLSCSQTLNHNVMYWYQQKSSQAPKLLFHYYDKDFNNEADTPDNFQSRRPNTSFCFLDIRSPGLGDTAMYLCATSRVGFNQPQHFGDGTRLSIL.

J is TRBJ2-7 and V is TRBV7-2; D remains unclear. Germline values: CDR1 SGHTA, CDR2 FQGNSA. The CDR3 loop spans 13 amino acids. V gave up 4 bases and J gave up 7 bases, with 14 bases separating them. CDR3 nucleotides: TGTGCCAGCAGCTCCCCGATCCCCCCTGAGCAGTACTTC. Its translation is CASSSPIPPEQYF.

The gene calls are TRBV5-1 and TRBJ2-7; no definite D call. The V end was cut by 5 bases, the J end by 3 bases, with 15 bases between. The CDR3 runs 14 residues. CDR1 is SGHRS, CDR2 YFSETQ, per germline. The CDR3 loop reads CASSSTTMVYEQYF. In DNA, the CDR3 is TGCGCCAGCAGTTCTACTACAATGGTCTACGAGCAGTACTTC.

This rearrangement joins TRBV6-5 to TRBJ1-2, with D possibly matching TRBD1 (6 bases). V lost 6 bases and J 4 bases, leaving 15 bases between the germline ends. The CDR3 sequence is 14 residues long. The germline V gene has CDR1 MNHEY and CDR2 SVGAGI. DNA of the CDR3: TGTGCCAGCAGGTCCAGGGGCGCTGGCTATGGCTACACCTTC. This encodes CASRSRGAGYGYTF.

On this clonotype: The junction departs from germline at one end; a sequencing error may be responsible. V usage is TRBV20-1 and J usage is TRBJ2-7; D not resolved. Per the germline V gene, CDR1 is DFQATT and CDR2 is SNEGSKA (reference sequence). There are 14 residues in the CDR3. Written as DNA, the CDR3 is TGCAGTGCTAGAGCTACCGGAGAGACCTATGAGCAGTACTTC. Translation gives CSARATGETYEQYF.

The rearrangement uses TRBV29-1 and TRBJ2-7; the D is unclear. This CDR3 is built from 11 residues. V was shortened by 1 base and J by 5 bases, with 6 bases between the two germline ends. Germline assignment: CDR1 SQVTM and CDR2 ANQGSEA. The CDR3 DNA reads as TGCAGCGTTGAAGTGGCCCACGAGCAGTACTTC. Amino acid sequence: CSVEVAHEQYF.

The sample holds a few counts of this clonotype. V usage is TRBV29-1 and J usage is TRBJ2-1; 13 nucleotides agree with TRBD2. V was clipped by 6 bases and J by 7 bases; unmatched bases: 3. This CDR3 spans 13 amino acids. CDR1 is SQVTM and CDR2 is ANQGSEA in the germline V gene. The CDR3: CSVKGLAGNEQFF. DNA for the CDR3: TGCAGCGTCAAGGGACTAGCGGGGAATGAGCAGTTCTTC.

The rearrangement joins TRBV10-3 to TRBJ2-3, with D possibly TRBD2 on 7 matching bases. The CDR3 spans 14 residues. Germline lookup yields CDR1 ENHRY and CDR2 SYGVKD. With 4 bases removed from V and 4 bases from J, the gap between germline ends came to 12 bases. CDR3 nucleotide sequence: TGTGCCATCAGTGGGCGGGGGCGGTCAGATACGCAGTATTTT. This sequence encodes CAISGRGRSDTQYF.

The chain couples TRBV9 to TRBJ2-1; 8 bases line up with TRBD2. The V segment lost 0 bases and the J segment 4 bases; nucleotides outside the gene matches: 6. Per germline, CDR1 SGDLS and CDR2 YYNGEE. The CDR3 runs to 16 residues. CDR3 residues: CASSVEGRGGYNEQFF. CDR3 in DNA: TGTGCCAGCAGCGTAGAAGGTCGGGGGGGGTACAATGAGCAGTTCTTC.

The CDR3 loop reads CASSLSPPEGYTF. CDR3 DNA sequence: TGCGCCAGCAGCTTGTCGCCCCCGGAGGGCTACACCTTC. The chain carries TRBV5-1 and TRBJ1-2; D not resolved. CDR1 is SGHRS, CDR2 YFSETQ, per germline. Trimming stripped 1 base from V and 8 bases from J, with 12 bases between. CDR3 size: 13 residues.